This TCR beta chain originates from a study of blood T cells in healthy people across ages. This CDR3 is built from 14 residues. Germline V gene data show CDR1 as SGHRS and CDR2 as YFSETQ. Trimming left V 3 bases short and J 8 bases short, with 16 bases between. PCR was performed a second time for about 7 to 11 cycles using a sample-barcoded 5' primer and a J-beta primer mix. TCRdb recomputed calls from the 5' RACE reads with MiXCR, one row per CDR3 protein. The sample contains about 2 million distinct CDR3 sequences, about 49% of which appear only once. This clonotype was found once. The material sequenced was blood. The receptor comes from a woman aged 40-49 years in good health. The chain joins TRBV5-1 to TRBJ2-3; D might be TRBD2 (5 bases). CDR3 in amino acids: CASSSDGVLGTQYF. Written as DNA, the CDR3 is TGCGCCAGCAGCTCAGACGGGGTGCTCGGTACGCAGTATTTT.